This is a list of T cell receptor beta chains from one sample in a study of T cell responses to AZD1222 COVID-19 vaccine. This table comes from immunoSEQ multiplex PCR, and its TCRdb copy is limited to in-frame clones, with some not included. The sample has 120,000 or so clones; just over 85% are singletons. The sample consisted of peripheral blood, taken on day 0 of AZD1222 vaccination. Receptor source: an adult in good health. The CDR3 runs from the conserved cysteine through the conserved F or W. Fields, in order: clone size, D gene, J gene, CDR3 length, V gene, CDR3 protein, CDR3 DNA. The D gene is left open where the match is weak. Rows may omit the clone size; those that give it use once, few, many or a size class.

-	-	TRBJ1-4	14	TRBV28	CASSLRREHEKLFF	TGTGCCAGCAGTTTACGCAGGGAGCATGAAAAACTGTTTTTT
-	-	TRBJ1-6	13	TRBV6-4	CASGDTMESPLHF	TGTGCCAGCGGGGACACCATGGAGTCACCCCTCCACTTT
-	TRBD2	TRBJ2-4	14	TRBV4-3	CASSQRTSGGYQYF	TGCGCCAGCAGCCAGCGGACTAGCGGGGGGTATCAGTACTTC
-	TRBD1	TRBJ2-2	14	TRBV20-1	CSASRTGDTGELFF	TGCAGTGCTAGTCGGACAGGGGACACCGGGGAGCTGTTTTTT
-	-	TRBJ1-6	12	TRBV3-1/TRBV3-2	CASSQGYSPLHF	TGTGCCAGCAGCCAAGGTTATTCACCCCTCCACTTT
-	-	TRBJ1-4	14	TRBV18	CASSSGAGSEKLFF	TGTGCCAGCTCATCCGGGGCAGGGAGCGAAAAACTGTTTTTT
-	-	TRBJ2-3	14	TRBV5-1	CASRGNWGTDTQYF	TGCGCCAGCAGGGGGAATTGGGGCACAGATACGCAGTATTTT
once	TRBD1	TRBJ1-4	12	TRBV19	CASSDRVEKLFF	TGTGCCAGTAGTGACAGGGTTGAAAAACTGTTTTTT
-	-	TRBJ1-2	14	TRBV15	CATTDGGENYGYTF	TGTGCCACTACAGATGGGGGGGAAAACTATGGCTACACCTTC
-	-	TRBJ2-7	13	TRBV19	CATSRDRFYEQYF	TGTGCCACCTCGCGGGACAGATTCTACGAGCAGTACTTC
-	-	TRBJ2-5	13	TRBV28	CASSWSGGETQYF	TGTGCCAGCAGTTGGAGTGGGGGCGAGACCCAGTACTTC
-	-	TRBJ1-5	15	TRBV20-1	CSASWGGTGNQPQHF	TGCAGTGCTAGTTGGGGGGGCACTGGGAATCAGCCCCAGCATTTT
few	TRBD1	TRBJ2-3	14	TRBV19	CASTRGPLGDTQYF	TGTGCCAGTACCAGGGGGCCACTCGGGGATACGCAGTATTTT